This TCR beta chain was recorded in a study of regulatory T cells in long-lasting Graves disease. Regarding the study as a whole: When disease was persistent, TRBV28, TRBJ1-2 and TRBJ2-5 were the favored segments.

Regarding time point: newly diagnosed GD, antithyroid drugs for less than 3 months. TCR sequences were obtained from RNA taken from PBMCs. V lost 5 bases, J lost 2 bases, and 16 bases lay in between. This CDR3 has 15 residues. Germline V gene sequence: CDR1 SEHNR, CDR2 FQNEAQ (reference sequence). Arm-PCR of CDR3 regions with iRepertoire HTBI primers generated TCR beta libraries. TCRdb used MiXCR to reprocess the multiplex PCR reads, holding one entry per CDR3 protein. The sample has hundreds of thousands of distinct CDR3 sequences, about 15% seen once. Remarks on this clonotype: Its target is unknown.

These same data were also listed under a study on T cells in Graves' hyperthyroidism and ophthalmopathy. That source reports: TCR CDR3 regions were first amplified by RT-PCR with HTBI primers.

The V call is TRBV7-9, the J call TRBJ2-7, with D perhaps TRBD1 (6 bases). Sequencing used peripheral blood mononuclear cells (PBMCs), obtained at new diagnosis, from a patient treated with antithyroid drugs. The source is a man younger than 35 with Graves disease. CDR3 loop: CASSVLPGATYEQYF. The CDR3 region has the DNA TGTGCCAGCAGCGTACTGCCAGGGGCGACCTACGAGCAGTACTTC.